These 31 T cell receptor beta chains share one sample of origin, sequenced in a study of HIV-infected patients and healthy controls. One entry per CDR3 protein results from TCRdb running MiXCR on the 5' RACE reads. This table holds 60,000 to 70,000 distinct CDR3 sequences, about a fifth found once. Input material: CD4+ T cells from blood. These receptors were obtained from a human donor in good health.

This clonotype was picked up a small number of times. The rearrangement joins TRBV3-1 to TRBJ2-3, with TRBD1 matching 7 bases. V lost 4 bases, J lost 4 bases, and 11 bases stayed unmatched. This CDR3 is 16 amino acids long. From germline, CDR1 is LGHDT and CDR2 YNNKEL (reference sequence). This CDR3 is CASSRSDTTGSDTQYF. CDR3 nucleotide sequence: TGTGCCAGCAGCCGATCGGACACGACAGGGTCAGATACGCAGTATTTT.

The gene calls are TRBV10-3 and TRBJ2-3, with a possible D match to TRBD2 (7 bases). The germline V and J ends were trimmed by 11 bases and 5 bases, with 17 bases remaining between them. This CDR3 comprises 13 residues. Germline V gene data show CDR1 as ENHRY and CDR2 as SYGVKD. The CDR3 nucleotides read TGTGCCGTCACGGGGGGCGGCGGAGATACGCAGTATTTT. It encodes CAVTGGGGDTQYF.

This clonotype has ten or more counts. The chain uses TRBV20-1 and TRBJ2-3; 7 bases align to TRBD2. J gave up 0 bases and V 6 bases, and 6 bases lay outside the gene matches. Per the germline V gene, CDR1 is DFQATT and CDR2 is SNEGSKA (reference sequence). The CDR3 covers 14 residues. The CDR3 nucleotides read TGCAGTGCCGTGGGGGGGGGGAGCACAGATACGCAGTATTTT. Translation gives CSAVGGGSTDTQYF.

This clonotype has a count of ten or more. The chain recombines TRBV6-1 with TRBJ1-1, with no clear D. V lost 7 bases, J lost 0 bases, and 9 bases lay in between. Germline-derived CDR1 and CDR2 are MNHNS and SASEGT. CDR3 length: 13 residues. The CDR3 reads CASKATLNTEAFF. CDR3 DNA: TGTGCCAGCAAGGCCACTTTGAACACTGAAGCTTTCTTT.

This chain links TRBV29-1 with TRBJ2-1, with 9 bases that match TRBD2. Germline V gene sequence: CDR1 SQVTM, CDR2 ANQGSEA. CDR3 size: 16 residues. Trimming removed 2 bases from V and 4 bases from J; junction bases left unmatched: 9. The CDR3 region has the DNA TGCAGCGTTGAAACATTTCTAGCGGGAAGATACAATGAGCAGTTCTTC. Amino acid sequence: CSVETFLAGRYNEQFF.

This clonotype has at least ten counts. The rearrangement joins TRBV12-3 or TRBV12-4 to TRBJ2-7; possibly TRBD1 for D (6 bases). Trimming pared 3 bases from V and 5 bases from J, leaving 14 bases between. The CDR3 has 14 residues. CDR3 amino acids: CASSLNSNRDEQYF. CDR3 sequence (DNA): TGTGCCAGCAGTTTGAATAGCAACAGGGACGAGCAGTACTTC.

This clonotype was observed at least ten times. The V gene is TRBV10-3, the J gene TRBJ2-7; 7 nucleotides align to TRBD1. This CDR3 region has 15 residues. V lost 4 bases and J lost 5; bases outside the gene matches: 11. CDR1 is ENHRY and CDR2 is SYGVKD in the germline V gene. CDR3 protein: CAISASQGVGNEQYF. CDR3 nucleotides: TGTGCCATCAGTGCGTCCCAGGGGGTTGGTAACGAGCAGTACTTC.

The genes are TRBV20-1 and TRBJ1-4; D remains ambiguous. CDR1 is DFQATT, CDR2 SNEGSKA, per germline (reference sequence). The CDR3 extends over 14 amino acids. V was clipped by 1 base and J by 0 bases, with 6 bases between them. DNA for the CDR3: TGCAGTGCTAGAGCCCCTACAACTAATGAAAAACTGTTTTTT. Protein product: CSARAPTTNEKLFF.

This clonotype was seen repeatedly, ten times or more. The chain carries TRBV5-5 and TRBJ2-3; 16 bases are shared with TRBD2. This CDR3 spans 20 amino acids. V dropped 0 bases and J dropped 5; count of bases not matched to a gene: 12. Per germline, CDR1 SGHKS and CDR2 YYEKEE (reference sequence). The CDR3 sequence: CASSLGVLGLAGGLIDTQYF. CDR3 nucleotides: TGTGCCAGCAGCTTGGGCGTTTTGGGACTAGCGGGGGGGCTAATAGATACGCAGTATTTT. The full variable domain, its missing parts supplied by reference TRBV5-5 and TRBJ2-3, is DAGVTQSPTHLIKTRGQQVTLRCSPISGHKSVSWYQQVLGQGPQFIFQYYEKEERGRGNFPDRFSARQFPNYSSELNVNALLLGDSALYLCASSLGVLGLAGGLIDTQYFGPGTRLTVL.

V usage is TRBV20-1 and J usage is TRBJ1-1, with D possibly matching TRBD1 (6 bases). Trimming stripped 6 bases from V and 1 base from J, with 9 bases between. CDR1 DFQATT and CDR2 SNEGSKA come from the germline V gene (reference sequence). The CDR3 runs 12 residues. DNA of the CDR3: TGCAGTGCATGGGGACAGAACACTGAAGCTTTCTTT. Protein sequence: CSAWGQNTEAFF.

This rearrangement joins TRBV30 to TRBJ2-5; 8 positions match TRBD1. Germline V CDR1 and CDR2: GTSNPN, SVGIG (reference sequence). The CDR3 totals 12 residues. The junction had 1 base not matched to a gene; V was cut back by 2 bases and J by 5 bases. CDR3 sequence: CAWSNRGETQYF. The CDR3 region has the DNA TGTGCCTGGAGTAACAGGGGGGAGACCCAGTACTTC.

This clonotype was seen at least ten times. The rearrangement joins TRBV12-3 or TRBV12-4 to TRBJ1-4, with TRBD1 matching over 8 bases. This CDR3 comprises 14 residues. Losses at the gene ends were 4 bases for V and 8 bases for J; bases not matched to a gene: 6. The DNA for the CDR3 is TGTGCCAGCAGTTACAGGGGGATGGAGGAAAAACTGTTTTTT. Protein product: CASSYRGMEEKLFF.

This clonotype was found many times. The V and J genes are TRBV2 and TRBJ1-6; D is unclear. CDR3 length equals 13 residues. Germline assignment: CDR1 SNHLY and CDR2 FYNNEI. The V and J ends lost 7 bases and 9 bases respectively, with 13 bases between them. DNA of the CDR3: TGTGCCAGCAAGACTGATGGAGGTTCACCCCTCCACTTT. Amino acids: CASKTDGGSPLHF.

This clonotype was seen ten or more times. The chain links TRBV24-1 to TRBJ1-2, with 10 positions matching TRBD1. The CDR3 covers 14 residues. Germline trimming cut 4 bases from V and 7 bases from J; bases unmatched to any gene: 5. CDR1 is KGHDR and CDR2 is SFDVKD in the germline V gene. The CDR3 region has the DNA TGTGCCACCAGTGAACGGGGGACAGGGGCTGGCTACACCTTC. Its translation: CATSERGTGAGYTF.

The V gene is TRBV15, the J gene TRBJ1-2; D gene ambiguous. Between the trimmed V and J ends, which lost 5 bases and 2 bases, there was a span of 21 bases. The CDR3 runs 17 residues. The V gene's germline CDR1 is LNHNV and CDR2 YYDKDF (reference sequence). The CDR3 region is CATSETTSQRRNYGYTF. The CDR3 DNA is TGTGCCACCAGCGAAACGACCTCCCAGAGGAGAAACTATGGCTACACCTTC.

This clonotype was recorded at least ten times. The gene calls are TRBV3-1 and TRBJ2-3; TRBD1 is a possible D gene (6 bases). Trimming took off 0 bases at V and 3 bases at J, with 16 bases between the two ends. The CDR3 loop spans 17 amino acids. CDR1 and CDR2 from the germline V gene are LGHDT and YNNKEL (reference sequence). CDR3 coding DNA: TGTGCCAGCAGCCAAGATCCCTGGGGGCGTCGGACAGATACGCAGTATTTT. It yields the protein CASSQDPWGRRTDTQYF.

This clonotype was seen many times. The chain combines TRBV2 with TRBJ2-4; 7 nucleotides agree with TRBD2. The germline gives CDR1 SNHLY, CDR2 FYNNEI. Trimming removed 8 bases from V and 15 bases from J; junction bases left unmatched: 13. CDR3 length: 12 amino acids. CDR3 region: CASLNRGGALYF. In DNA form, the CDR3 reads TGTGCCAGCCTCAACCGCGGGGGAGCCTTGTACTTC.

This clonotype appeared a few times. V is TRBV19 and J is TRBJ1-2; weak D call: TRBD1 (5 bases). CDR1 is LNHDA, CDR2 SQIVND, per germline (reference sequence). The CDR3 spans 12 residues. V dropped 5 bases and J dropped 5 bases, with 9 bases sitting between them. CDR3 protein: CASSEGDYGYTF. The CDR3 nucleotides are TGTGCCAGTAGTGAAGGGGATTATGGCTACACCTTC.

The chain employs TRBV9 and TRBJ2-1; 11 positions agree with TRBD2. Germline CDR1 SGDLS, CDR2 YYNGEE. The length of the CDR3 is 15 residues. With 0 bases clipped from V and 9 bases from J, the junction kept 5 bases outside the gene matches. The CDR3 reads CASSVVTSGRSEQFF. DNA of the CDR3: TGTGCCAGCAGCGTAGTAACTAGCGGGAGATCTGAGCAGTTCTTC.

This clonotype has just a few counts. CDR3 sequence: CASSRDRGYQPQHF. CDR3 in DNA: TGTGCCAGCAGCCGGGACAGGGGATATCAGCCCCAGCATTTT. This chain uses TRBV7-9 with TRBJ1-5; TRBD1 aligns across 10 bases. The CDR3 runs 14 residues. V lost 5 bases, J lost 5 bases, and 3 bases stayed unmatched. CDR1 and CDR2 (germline): SEHNR, FQNEAQ (reference sequence).

The chain has TRBV28 and TRBJ2-1; D might be TRBD1 or TRBD2, each matching 6 bases. Germline assignment: CDR1 MDHEN and CDR2 SYDVKM. V shed 4 bases and J shed 4 bases, with 8 bases lying between them. The CDR3 runs to 13 residues. The CDR3 bases are TGTGCCAGCAGTTCGGGGGCTTACAATGAGCAGTTCTTC. Its translation is CASSSGAYNEQFF. Full variable domain (rest looked up from reference TRBV28 and TRBJ2-1): DVKVTQSSRYLVKRTGEKVFLECVQDMDHENMFWYRQDPGLGLRLIYFSYDVKMKEKGDIPEGYSVSREKKERFSLILESASTNQTSMYLCASSSGAYNEQFFGPGTRLTVL.

This clonotype was recorded a few times. The genes are TRBV5-1 and TRBJ1-2, with TRBD1 identical over 7 bases. Germline CDR1 and CDR2: SGHRS and YFSETQ. V lost 3 bases, J lost 4 bases, and 6 bases stayed unmatched. The CDR3 runs to 14 residues. The CDR3 sequence: CASSWTTGLYGYTF. The CDR3 DNA sequence: TGCGCCAGCAGCTGGACGACAGGGCTCTATGGCTACACCTTC.

The CDR3 protein is CASSYRRAGGSSTDTQYF. For the CDR3, the DNA is TGTGCCAGCAGTTACCGCAGAGCGGGGGGGAGTAGCACAGATACGCAGTATTTT. This sequence joins TRBV6-2 or TRBV6-3 and TRBJ2-3; 10 positions match TRBD2. The CDR3 spans 18 residues. V was pared by 2 bases and J by 0 bases, with 8 bases of the junction left unmatched. From germline, CDR1 is MNHEY and CDR2 SVGEGT.

V and J are TRBV6-6 and TRBJ1-1; D not resolved. CDR3 length: 16 residues. Trimming removed 0 bases from V and 3 bases from J, with 14 bases in between. From germline, CDR1 is MNHNY and CDR2 SVGAGI (reference sequence). CDR3 DNA: TGTGCCAGCAGTTACTCGCAACTAAGTGAGGACACTGAAGCTTTCTTT. Protein: CASSYSQLSEDTEAFF.

This clonotype has ten or more counts. The J gene is TRBJ1-2, the V gene TRBV20-1, with D tentatively TRBD1 (5 bases). Trimming shortened V by 0 bases and J by 0 bases, and 17 bases separated the two germline ends. The CDR3 has 17 residues. Germline CDR1 is DFQATT and CDR2 is SNEGSKA (reference sequence). For the CDR3, the DNA is TGCAGTGCTAGAGATACAGGAGCATATCCTTCTAACTATGGCTACACCTTC. Its protein product is CSARDTGAYPSNYGYTF.

In this sample, this clonotype turned up many times. The rearrangement links TRBV29-1 to TRBJ1-5; D is uncertain. The length of the CDR3 is 13 residues. Germline lookup yields CDR1 SQVTM and CDR2 ANQGSEA. V was clipped by 4 bases and J by 4 bases, with 11 bases between them. The DNA for the CDR3 is TGCAGCGTTGGCGGAAGCCTTAATCAGCCCCAGCATTTT. Protein sequence: CSVGGSLNQPQHF.

The genes are TRBV12-3 or TRBV12-4 and TRBJ1-1; 8 nucleotides align to TRBD1. V dropped 7 bases and J dropped 3; count of bases not matched to a gene: 16. The length of the CDR3 is 17 residues. CDR3 in amino acids: CASTFSRVATGDTEAFF. The CDR3 nucleotides read TGTGCCAGCACCTTCAGCCGTGTCGCGACAGGGGACACTGAAGCTTTCTTT.

This clonotype has ten or more counts. The genes are TRBV11-1 and TRBJ2-4; D gene uncertain. The V end was cut by 1 base, the J end by 4 bases, with 8 bases between. Per germline, CDR1 SGHAT and CDR2 FQDESV (reference sequence). This CDR3 spans 14 amino acids. In DNA form, the CDR3 reads TGTGCCAGCAGCTTAGATATGACAAAAAACATTCAGTACTTC. Its translation is CASSLDMTKNIQYF.

This clonotype was detected a few times. In DNA form, the CDR3 reads TGTGCCAGTACTTACCCTCGTGGGGGACAGACCAACCTTAACTATGGCTACACCTTC. Its translation: CASTYPRGGQTNLNYGYTF. The V and J genes are TRBV19 and TRBJ1-2; 7 bases match TRBD1. Trimming removed 7 bases from V and 1 base from J; junction bases left unmatched: 21. Germline-derived CDR1 and CDR2 are LNHDA and SQIVND (reference sequence). The CDR3 is 19 residues long.

In its sample, this clonotype was seen a few times. The J gene is TRBJ2-3, the V gene TRBV29-1, with a tentative D call TRBD2 (6 bases). Germline CDR1 is SQVTM and CDR2 is ANQGSEA. The CDR3 length is 13 residues. Trimming left V 8 bases short and J 4 bases short, with 16 bases between. Here the CDR3 DNA reads TGCAGCACCTCGACTCGACTAGCAGATACGCAGTATTTT. Its protein is CSTSTRLADTQYF.

This clonotype was observed a few times. The chain links TRBV5-1 to TRBJ1-2, with D unresolved. Germline V gene data show CDR1 as SGHRS and CDR2 as YFSETQ. The CDR3 has 15 amino acids. Trimming shortened V by 0 bases and J by 2 bases, and 11 bases separated the two germline ends. CDR3 region: CASSLVEGGNYGYTF. As DNA, the CDR3 is TGCGCCAGCAGCTTGGTTGAGGGCGGAAACTATGGCTACACCTTC.